This TCR beta chain was recorded in a study of cytotoxic CD8 clonotypes in ibrutinib-treated CLL. Study as a whole: Outcomes included around 25 partial and 2 complete responses; after median roughly six years, 14 stayed remitted and around 12 progressed. After a median 12 months on treatment (6 to 36), response samples were drawn. Findings and limits, study-wide: Timing of sampling differed between sustained-remission and progressing patients.

A remark on this clone: What it binds is unknown.

Some clones are missing from TCRdb's copy, which holds only in-frame ones; the method was immunoSEQ multiplex PCR. The table shows approximately 210,000 clones, with around three quarters occurring only once. The CDR3 is 15 residues long. V was pared by 4 bases and J by 4 bases, with 17 bases between. In germline, CDR1 is SGHTS, CDR2 YDEGEE. The TCR was taken from a human donor with chronic lymphocytic leukemia. The specimen comprised PBMCs, sampled after 24 months of ibrutinib treatment. V gene TRBV5-8 combines with J gene TRBJ1-1, with D perhaps TRBD1 (5 bases). The CDR3 region has the DNA TGTGCCAGCAGCCTGGGCCAGCGGCAGGGCACTGAAGCTTTCTTT. Its protein product is CASSLGQRQGTEAFF.